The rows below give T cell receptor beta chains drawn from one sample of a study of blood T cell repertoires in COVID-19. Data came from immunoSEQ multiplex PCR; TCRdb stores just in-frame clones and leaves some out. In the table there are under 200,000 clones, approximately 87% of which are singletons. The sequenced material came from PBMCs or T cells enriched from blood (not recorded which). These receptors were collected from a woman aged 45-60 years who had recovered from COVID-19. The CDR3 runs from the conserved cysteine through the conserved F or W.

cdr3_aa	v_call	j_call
CASSQAVRTSLGDGYTF	TRBV3-1/TRBV3-2	TRBJ1-2
CASSAGSTSGNTIYF	TRBV2	TRBJ1-3
CATGMMGDNAAFF	TRBV2	TRBJ1-1
CASSPYTSGRGGTQYF	TRBV7-2	TRBJ2-5
CASVPVYYGYTF	TRBV2	TRBJ1-2
CAWTRQGATEAFF	TRBV30	TRBJ1-1
CASSPTPGNPNYGYTF	TRBV7-6	TRBJ1-2
CASRVDYQPQHF	TRBV2	TRBJ1-5
CAWYDRRTLSGNTIYF	TRBV30	TRBJ1-3
CASSSGRGMGNTEAFF	TRBV18	TRBJ1-1
CASSLNPSGDQPQHF	TRBV5-4	TRBJ1-5
CATSGPPRNMGGTDTQYF	TRBV19	TRBJ2-3
CASRHGTRGSTEAFF	TRBV28	TRBJ1-1
CASSLDRGWTEAFF	TRBV7-2	TRBJ1-1
CASSLTGYGYTF	TRBV7-2	TRBJ1-2
CASSDRGTDYGYTF	TRBV6-1	TRBJ1-2
CASSHRGQMNTEAFF	TRBV3-1/TRBV3-2	TRBJ1-1
CATSDAGGPLEAFF	TRBV24-1	TRBJ1-1
CAPGIRTEAFF	TRBV30	TRBJ1-1
CASSLVKGGAGANVLTF	TRBV5-1	TRBJ2-6
CASRGTWEPEAFF	TRBV28	TRBJ1-1
CASSPGNRDIQYF	TRBV7-9	TRBJ2-4